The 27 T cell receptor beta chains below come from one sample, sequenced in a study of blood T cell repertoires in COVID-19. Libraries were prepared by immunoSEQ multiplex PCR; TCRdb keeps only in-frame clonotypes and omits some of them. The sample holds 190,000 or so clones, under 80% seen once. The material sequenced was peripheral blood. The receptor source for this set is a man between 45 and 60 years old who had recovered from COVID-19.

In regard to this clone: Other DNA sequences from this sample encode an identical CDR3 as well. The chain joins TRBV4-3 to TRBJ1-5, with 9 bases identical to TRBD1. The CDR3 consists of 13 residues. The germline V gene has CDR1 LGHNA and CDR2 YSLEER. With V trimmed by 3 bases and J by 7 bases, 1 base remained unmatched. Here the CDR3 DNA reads TGCGCCAGCAGCCAGGACAGGGGACAGCCCCAGCATTTT. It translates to CASSQDRGQPQHF.

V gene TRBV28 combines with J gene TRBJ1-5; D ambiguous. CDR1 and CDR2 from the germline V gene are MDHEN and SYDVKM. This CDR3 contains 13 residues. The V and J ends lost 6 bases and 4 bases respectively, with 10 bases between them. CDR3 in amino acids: CASSRELNQPQHF. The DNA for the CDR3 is TGTGCCAGCAGCCGTGAGTTAAATCAGCCCCAGCATTTT.

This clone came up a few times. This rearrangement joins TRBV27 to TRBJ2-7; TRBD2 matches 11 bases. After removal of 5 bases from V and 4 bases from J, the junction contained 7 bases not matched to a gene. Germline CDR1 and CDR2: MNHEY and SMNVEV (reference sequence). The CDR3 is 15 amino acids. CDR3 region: CASSPTSGSPYEQYF. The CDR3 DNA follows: TGTGCCAGCAGTCCCACTAGCGGGAGTCCGTACGAGCAGTACTTC.

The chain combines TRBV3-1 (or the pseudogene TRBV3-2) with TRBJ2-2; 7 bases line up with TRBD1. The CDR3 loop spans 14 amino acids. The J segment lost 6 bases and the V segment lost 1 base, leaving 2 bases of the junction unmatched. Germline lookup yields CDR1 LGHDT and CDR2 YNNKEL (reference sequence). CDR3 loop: CASSQGQGAGELFF. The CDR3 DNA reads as TGTGCCAGCAGCCAAGGACAGGGAGCCGGGGAGCTGTTTTTT.

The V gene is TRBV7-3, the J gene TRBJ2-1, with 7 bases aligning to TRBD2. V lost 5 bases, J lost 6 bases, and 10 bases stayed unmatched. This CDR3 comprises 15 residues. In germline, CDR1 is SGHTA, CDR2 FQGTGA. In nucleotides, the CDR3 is TGTGCCAGCAGCCAGCGGGGCCGGGGGTCCAATGAGCAGTTCTTC. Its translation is CASSQRGRGSNEQFF.

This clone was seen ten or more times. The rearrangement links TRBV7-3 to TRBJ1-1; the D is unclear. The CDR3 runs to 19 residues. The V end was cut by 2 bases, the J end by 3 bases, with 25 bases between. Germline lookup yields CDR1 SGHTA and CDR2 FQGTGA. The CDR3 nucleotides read TGTGCCAGCAGCTTAGATTTGCGGTCGCGGCCGAGGAGGGACACTGAAGCTTTCTTT. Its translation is CASSLDLRSRPRRDTEAFF.

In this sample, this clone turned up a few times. This CDR3 is CASSPRSGDGPGELFF. Written as DNA, the CDR3 is TGTGCCAGCAGCCCGAGGTCGGGAGACGGTCCCGGGGAGCTGTTTTTT. This chain joins TRBV7-3 and TRBJ2-2; D perhaps matches TRBD2 (6 bases). V lost 5 bases and J 6 bases, leaving 19 bases between the germline ends. This CDR3 region has 16 residues. The germline V gene has CDR1 SGHTA and CDR2 FQGTGA.

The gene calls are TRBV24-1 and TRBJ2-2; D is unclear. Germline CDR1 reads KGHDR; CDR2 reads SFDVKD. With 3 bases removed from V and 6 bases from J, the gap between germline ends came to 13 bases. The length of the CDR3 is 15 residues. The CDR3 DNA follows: TGTGCCACCAGTGATCCCTCGGCCCGGGCCGGGGAGCTGTTTTTT. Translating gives CATSDPSARAGELFF.

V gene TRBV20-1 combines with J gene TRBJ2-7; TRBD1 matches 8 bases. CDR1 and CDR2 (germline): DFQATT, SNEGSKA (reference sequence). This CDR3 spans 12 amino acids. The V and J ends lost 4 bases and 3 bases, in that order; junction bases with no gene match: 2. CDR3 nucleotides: TGCAGTGCTATTGACAGGGGCTACGAGCAGTACTTC. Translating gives CSAIDRGYEQYF.

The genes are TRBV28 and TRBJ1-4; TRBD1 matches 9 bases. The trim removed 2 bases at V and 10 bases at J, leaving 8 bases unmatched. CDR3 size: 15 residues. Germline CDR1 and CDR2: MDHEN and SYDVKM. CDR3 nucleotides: TGTGCCAGCAGTTTAAGCGGGACAGGGTTCGTAAAACTGTTTTTT. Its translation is CASSLSGTGFVKLFF.

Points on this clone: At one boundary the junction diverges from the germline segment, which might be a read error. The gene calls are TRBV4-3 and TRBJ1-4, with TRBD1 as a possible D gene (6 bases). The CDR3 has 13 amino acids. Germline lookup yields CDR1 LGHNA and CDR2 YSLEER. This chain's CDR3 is CASSQAHPGTPTF. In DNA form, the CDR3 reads TGCGCCAGCAGCCAAGCACACCCCGGGACACCCACATTC.

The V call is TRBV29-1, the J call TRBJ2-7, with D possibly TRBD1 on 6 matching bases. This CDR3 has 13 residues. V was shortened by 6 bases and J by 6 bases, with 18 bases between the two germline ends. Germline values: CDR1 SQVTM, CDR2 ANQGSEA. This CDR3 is CSVLQGNLGEQYF. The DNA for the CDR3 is TGCAGCGTCTTACAGGGAAATCTTGGCGAGCAGTACTTC.

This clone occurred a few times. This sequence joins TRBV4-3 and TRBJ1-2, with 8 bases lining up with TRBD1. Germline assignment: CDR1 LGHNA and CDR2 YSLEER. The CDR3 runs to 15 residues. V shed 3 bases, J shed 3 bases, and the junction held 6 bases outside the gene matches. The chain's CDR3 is CASSHGSTGDYGYTF. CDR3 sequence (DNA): TGCGCCAGCAGCCACGGATCGACAGGGGACTATGGCTACACCTTC.

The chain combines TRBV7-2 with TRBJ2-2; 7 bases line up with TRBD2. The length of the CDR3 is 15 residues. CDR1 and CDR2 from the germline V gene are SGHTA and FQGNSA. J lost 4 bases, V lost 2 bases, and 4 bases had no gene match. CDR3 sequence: CASSLNGGGTGELFF. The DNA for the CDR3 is TGTGCCAGCAGCTTAAATGGGGGGGGCACCGGGGAGCTGTTTTTT.

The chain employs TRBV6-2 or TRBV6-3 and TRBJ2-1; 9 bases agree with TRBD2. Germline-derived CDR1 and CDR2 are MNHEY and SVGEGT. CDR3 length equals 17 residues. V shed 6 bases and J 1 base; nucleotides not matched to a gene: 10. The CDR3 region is CASSRATSGHSYNEQFF. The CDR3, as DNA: TGTGCCAGCAGCCGTGCAACTAGCGGGCATTCCTACAATGAGCAGTTCTTC.

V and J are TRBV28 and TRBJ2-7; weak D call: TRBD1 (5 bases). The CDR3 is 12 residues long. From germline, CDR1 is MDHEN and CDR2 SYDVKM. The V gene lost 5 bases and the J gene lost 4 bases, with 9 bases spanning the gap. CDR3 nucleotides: TGTGCCAGCAGTGGAAGGGGTTACGAGCAGTACTTC. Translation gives CASSGRGYEQYF. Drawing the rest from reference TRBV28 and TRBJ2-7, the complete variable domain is DVKVTQSSRYLVKRTGEKVFLECVQDMDHENMFWYRQDPGLGLRLIYFSYDVKMKEKGDIPEGYSVSREKKERFSLILESASTNQTSMYLCASSGRGYEQYFGPGTRLTVT.

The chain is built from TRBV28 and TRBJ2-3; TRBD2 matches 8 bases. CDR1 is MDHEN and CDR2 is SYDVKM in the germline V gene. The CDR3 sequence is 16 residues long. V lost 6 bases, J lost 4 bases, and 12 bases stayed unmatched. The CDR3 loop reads CASSQLSGGRADTQYF. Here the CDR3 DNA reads TGTGCCAGCAGCCAACTCTCGGGGGGGCGGGCAGATACGCAGTATTTT.

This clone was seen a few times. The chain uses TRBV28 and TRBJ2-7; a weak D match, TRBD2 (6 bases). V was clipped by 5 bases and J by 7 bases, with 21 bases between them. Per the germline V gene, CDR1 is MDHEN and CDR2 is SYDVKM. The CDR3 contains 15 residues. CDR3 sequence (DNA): TGTGCCAGCAGTCCAACGGGAGTGGTAAATCGTGAGCAGTACTTC. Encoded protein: CASSPTGVVNREQYF. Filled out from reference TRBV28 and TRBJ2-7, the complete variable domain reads DVKVTQSSRYLVKRTGEKVFLECVQDMDHENMFWYRQDPGLGLRLIYFSYDVKMKEKGDIPEGYSVSREKKERFSLILESASTNQTSMYLCASSPTGVVNREQYFGPGTRLTVT.

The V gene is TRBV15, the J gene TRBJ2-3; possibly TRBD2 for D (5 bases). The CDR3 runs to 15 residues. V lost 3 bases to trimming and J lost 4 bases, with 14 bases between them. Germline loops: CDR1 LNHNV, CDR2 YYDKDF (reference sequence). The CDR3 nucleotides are TGTGCCACCAGCAGCCCTTCGATCGGGGCAGATACGCAGTATTTT. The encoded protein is CATSSPSIGADTQYF.

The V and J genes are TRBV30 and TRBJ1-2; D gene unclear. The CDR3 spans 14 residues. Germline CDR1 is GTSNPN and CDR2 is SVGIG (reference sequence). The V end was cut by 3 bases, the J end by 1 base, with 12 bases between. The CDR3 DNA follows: TGTGCCTGGAGCTACAGTAGGTTTAACTATGGCTACACCTTC. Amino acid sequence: CAWSYSRFNYGYTF.

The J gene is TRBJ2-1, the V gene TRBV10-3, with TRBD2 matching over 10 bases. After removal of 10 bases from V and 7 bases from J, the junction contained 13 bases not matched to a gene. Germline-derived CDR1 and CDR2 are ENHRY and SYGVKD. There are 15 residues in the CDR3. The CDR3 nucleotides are TGTGCCACCGCACTATCAGCGGGAGGGCCTAATGAGCAGTTCTTC. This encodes CATALSAGGPNEQFF.

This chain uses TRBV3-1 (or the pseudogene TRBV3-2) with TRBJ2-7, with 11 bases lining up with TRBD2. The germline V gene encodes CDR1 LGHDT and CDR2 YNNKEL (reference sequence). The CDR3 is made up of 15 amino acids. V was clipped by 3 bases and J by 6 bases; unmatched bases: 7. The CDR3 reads CASSQTGTSGSEQYF. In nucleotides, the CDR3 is TGTGCCAGCAGCCAGACCGGGACTAGCGGATCCGAGCAGTACTTC.

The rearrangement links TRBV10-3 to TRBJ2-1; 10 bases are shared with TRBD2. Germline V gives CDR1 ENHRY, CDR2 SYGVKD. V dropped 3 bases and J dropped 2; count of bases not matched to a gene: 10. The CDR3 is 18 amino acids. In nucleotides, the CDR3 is TGTGCCATCAGTGATACTAGCGGGACCTATGGCACCTACAATGAGCAGTTCTTC. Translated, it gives CAISDTSGTYGTYNEQFF.

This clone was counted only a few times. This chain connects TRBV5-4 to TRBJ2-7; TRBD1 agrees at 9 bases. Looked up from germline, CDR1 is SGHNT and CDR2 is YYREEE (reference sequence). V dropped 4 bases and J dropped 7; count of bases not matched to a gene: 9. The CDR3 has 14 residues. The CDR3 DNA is TGTGCCAGCAGCAGACCACAGGGGGCTGGGGAGCAGTACTTC. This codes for CASSRPQGAGEQYF.

The CDR3 reads CASSGTMGQGSSYEQYF. The CDR3 coding sequence is TGTGCCAGCAGTGGCACAATGGGACAGGGGAGCTCCTACGAGCAGTACTTC. The chain joins TRBV25-1 to TRBJ2-7; 10 positions agree with TRBD1. CDR3 size: 17 residues. Germline loops: CDR1 MGHDK, CDR2 SYGVNS. The V and J ends lost 4 bases and 0 bases, in that order; junction bases with no gene match: 9.

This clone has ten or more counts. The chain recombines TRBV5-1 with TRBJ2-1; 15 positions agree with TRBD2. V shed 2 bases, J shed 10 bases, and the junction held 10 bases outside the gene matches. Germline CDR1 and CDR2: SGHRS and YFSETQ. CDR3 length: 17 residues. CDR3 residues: CASSLLGLAGGAGEQFF. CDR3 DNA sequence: TGCGCCAGCAGCTTACTAGGACTAGCGGGAGGGGCGGGGGAGCAGTTCTTC.

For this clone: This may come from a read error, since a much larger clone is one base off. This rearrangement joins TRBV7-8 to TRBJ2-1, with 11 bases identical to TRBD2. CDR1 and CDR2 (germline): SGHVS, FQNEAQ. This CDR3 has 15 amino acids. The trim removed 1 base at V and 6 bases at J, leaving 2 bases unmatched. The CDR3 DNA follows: TGTGCCAGCAGCTTAGTAGCGGGAGGGTTCAATGAGCAGTTCTTC. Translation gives CASSLVAGGFNEQFF.